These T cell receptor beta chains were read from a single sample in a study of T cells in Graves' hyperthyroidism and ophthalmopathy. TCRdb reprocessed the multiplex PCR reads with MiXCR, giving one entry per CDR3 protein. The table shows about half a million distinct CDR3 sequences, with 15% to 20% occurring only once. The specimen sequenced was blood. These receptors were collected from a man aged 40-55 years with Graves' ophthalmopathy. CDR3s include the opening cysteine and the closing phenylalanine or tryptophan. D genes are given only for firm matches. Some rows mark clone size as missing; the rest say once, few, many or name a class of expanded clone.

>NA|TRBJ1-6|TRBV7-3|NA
TGTGCCAGCAGCTTGCCGGGACGGTTAAATTCACCCCTCCACTTT
CASSLPGRLNSPLHF
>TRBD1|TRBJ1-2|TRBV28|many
TGTGCCAGCAGTTCGGGACAGGGATTTGGCTACACCTTC
CASSSGQGFGYTF
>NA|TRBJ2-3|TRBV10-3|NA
TGTGCCATCCGAAGACAGGGGTTAGCGGGAGTTTTAGGGGTAGATACGCAGTATTTT
CAIRRQGLAGVLGVDTQYF
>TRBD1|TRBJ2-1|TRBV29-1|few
TGCAGCGTTGAAGAGCCGACAGGGAAATACAATGAGCAGTTCTTC
CSVEEPTGKYNEQFF
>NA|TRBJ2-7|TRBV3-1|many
TGTGCCAGCAGCCAAGGCAGGGGCCGAGCTTACTTC
CASSQGRGRAYF
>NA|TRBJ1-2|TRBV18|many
TGTGCCAGCTCACAGAATGGCTACACCTTC
CASSQNGYTF
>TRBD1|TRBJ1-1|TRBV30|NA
TGTGCCTGGATTAATAGGAGGGGGCGAAGGGACACTGAAGCTTTCTTT
CAWINRRGRRDTEAFF
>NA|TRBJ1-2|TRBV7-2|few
TGTGCCAGCAGCTTTAGAGGGCAGAATGGCTACACCTTC
CASSFRGQNGYTF
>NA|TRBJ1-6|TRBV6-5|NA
TGTGCCAGCAGTTACTCGATTACCGGGAGCTCCTATAATTCACCCCTCCACTTT
CASSYSITGSSYNSPLHF
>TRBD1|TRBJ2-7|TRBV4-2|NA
TGTGCCAGCAGCCAAGACGCGGCAGGGGGAACCTACGAGCAGTACTTC
CASSQDAAGGTYEQYF
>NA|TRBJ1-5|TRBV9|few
TGTGCCAGCAGCGCCGCGGTGGGTCAGCCCCAGCATTTT
CASSAAVGQPQHF
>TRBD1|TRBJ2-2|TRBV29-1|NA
TGCAGCGTTGTTCAGGGACAGGGAATGTCCGGGGAGCTGTTTTTT
CSVVQGQGMSGELFF
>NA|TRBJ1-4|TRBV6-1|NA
TGTGTCAGCAGTGAAAGGGGGGGGCAAGAAAAACTGTTTTTT
CVSSERGGQEKLFF
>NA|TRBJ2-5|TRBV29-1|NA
TGCAGCGTTGTAGGAGTTCAAGAGACCCAGTACTTC
CSVVGVQETQYF
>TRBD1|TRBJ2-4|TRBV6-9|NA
TGTGCCAGCAACCGACAAGGACAGGGGAGTTATCAGTACTTC
CASNRQGQGSYQYF
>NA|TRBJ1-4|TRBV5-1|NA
TGCGCCAGCAGCTTCTCAGTAGCTGAAAAACTGTTTTTT
CASSFSVAEKLFF
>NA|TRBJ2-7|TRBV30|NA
TGTGCCTGGAGTGTGGCCTCCTACGAGCAGTACTTC
CAWSVASYEQYF
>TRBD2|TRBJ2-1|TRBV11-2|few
TGTGCCAGCGGATACCCCCCTACCGGGACTAGCGGGAGTGGGATCATTGAGCAGTTCTTC
CASGYPPTGTSGSGIIEQFF
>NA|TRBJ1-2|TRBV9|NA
TGTGCCAGCAGCGAAGGGATGGGGTTTGGCTACACCTTC
CASSEGMGFGYTF
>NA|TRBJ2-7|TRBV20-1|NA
TGCAGTGCTAGAGATATTGGTAATATACGCTACGAGCAGTACTTC
CSARDIGNIRYEQYF
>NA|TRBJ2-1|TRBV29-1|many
TGCAGCGTTGAAGATTACAGAGATGAGCAGTTCTTC
CSVEDYRDEQFF
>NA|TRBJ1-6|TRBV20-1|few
TGCAGTGCTAGTAGCGTCAGTGTGGATTCACCCCTCCACTTT
CSASSVSVDSPLHF
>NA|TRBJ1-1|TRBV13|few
TGTGCCAGCAGCCGGACCGGTTTGGGGGACGACACTGAAGCTTTCTTT
CASSRTGLGDDTEAFF
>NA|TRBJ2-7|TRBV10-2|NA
TGTGCCAGCAGGGGACTACTCTACGAGCAGTACTTC
CASRGLLYEQYF
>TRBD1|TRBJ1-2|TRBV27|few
TGTGCCAGTGCTACGGGACAGGCATTGGATGGCTACACCTTC
CASATGQALDGYTF
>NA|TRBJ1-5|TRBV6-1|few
TGTGCCAGCAGTAAGGCAGGACTGTATAGCAATCAGCCCCAGCATTTT
CASSKAGLYSNQPQHF